Here is one TCR beta chain with its context. This clonotype has ten or more counts. It lacks a known antigen. No qualities accompany the bases; no much larger clone lies one base away. The record originates from a study of regulatory T cells in long-lasting Graves disease (dated by TCRdb to the early 2020s). Regarding the research as a whole: Antithyroid drugs had been taken for less than 3 months by newly diagnosed Graves' disease patients. Peripheral blood TCR sequencing and RNA sequencing compared persistent Graves' disease patients with newly diagnosed Graves' disease patients. The study was registered as a clinical trial and conducted in China. A total of some 33 samples were covered by TCR sequencing, comprising approximately 13 persistent and around 20 newly diagnosed Graves' disease patients.

Study-wide conclusions, independent of this receptor: Persistent disease showed preferential use of TRBV28, TRBJ1-2 and TRBJ2-5, whereas newly diagnosed disease favored TRBV20-1 and TRBJ2-1. Sequencing and analysis were restricted to the TCR beta chain. The small sample size was acknowledged by the authors as a limitation that may reduce accuracy. Lower TCR Shannon entropy and fewer highly expanded clones were observed in persistent Graves' disease patients than in newly diagnosed patients, which suggested clonal expansion. The study examined only peripheral blood because the primary lesion, thyroid tissue, could not be accessed. A larger number of public clonotypes was shared among persistent patients (approximately 2,500) than among newly diagnosed patients (around 870).

Taken with the paper, the label for time point translates to: newly diagnosed GD, antithyroid drugs for less than 3 months. RNA was extracted from PBMCs in TRIzol for both TCR sequencing and RNA sequencing. The diagnosis of Graves' disease was made according to American Thyroid Association guidelines. Patients for the study were recruited at an endocrinology department in Xi'an, China. From each patient, around 9 milliliters of peripheral blood was collected into an EDTA anticoagulant tube. PBMCs were isolated by Ficoll Paque Plus density gradient separation without further T cell sorting. An Agilent 2100 Bioanalyzer and agarose gel were used to check RNA quality, while a NanoDrop 2000 measured RNA concentration. The method was multiplex PCR. Sequencing used an Illumina HiSeq 4000. TCR beta libraries were built with iRepertoire HTBI primers and Arm-PCR amplification of CDR3 regions. Before sequencing, the PCR products went through gel purification. Processing in the source paper ran as follows. Gene usage analysis of CDR3 amino acid clonotypes used the 62 TRBV and 14 to 15 TRBJ segments found across samples. COPE and FqMerger were used to merge filtered high-quality paired reads into contigs. BLAST was used to align contigs to IMGT TRBV, TRBD and TRBJ reference genes, with CDR3 defined following IMGT. Highly expanded clones were defined as clonotypes with a frequency above 0.1%. Shannon entropy served as the measure of repertoire diversity, while the Gini coefficient captured V-J evenness. A clonotype was considered public if more than one individual shared it. TCRdb took the public reads, trimmed them with fastp at Q25, ran MiXCR for clone calling and kept in-frame beta chains. Rows merge per CDR3 protein into single entries with the most common DNA and genes. These V and J calls rely on TCRdb rather than the paper's analysis. The sample table lists under 250,000 distinct CDR3 sequences, around a fifth of them with a count of one. Approximately 12% of the sample comes from the top ten.

CDR3 length: 17 amino acids, cysteine to phenylalanine. The DNA shown is the 51-base CDR3, in frame from base 1. Per the germline V gene, SGHVS is the CDR1 and FQNEAQ is the CDR2. V is cut by 1 base and J by 0 bases, and the space between the germline ends is 12 bases. The same sample was also studied in work on T cells in Graves' hyperthyroidism and ophthalmopathy. The other study reports the following: Stable Graves' hyperthyroidism was defined as the absence of progression to ophthalmopathy over 18 months of follow-up. Hyperthyroidism patients were newly diagnosed, had a disease duration of under 2 months, and were aged 18 to 65 years. The study excluded patients with uncontrolled infections, other autoimmune diseases, pregnancy or lactation. Diagnoses were established on the basis of clinical symptoms, serum thyroxine and TRAb, thyroid ultrasound, and orbital computed tomography. For the first round of RT-PCR on the TCR CDR3, the HTBI primer set was used together with the Qiagen OneStep RT-PCR kit. Most expanded thyroid clonotypes (frequency above 0.001) were also detected in blood, a finding suggesting that blood repertoires may reflect thyroid immune responses. A model built on a 13 V-J signature distinguished ophthalmopathy from stable hyperthyroidism, reaching 85% to 90% sensitivity and about 81% specificity in cross-validation and 80%/75% in testing. In validation, the model predicted progression to ophthalmopathy with 55% to 71% sensitivity and approximately 74% specificity, a median of approximately 6.7 months before onset. TCR V-J signatures able to tell the groups apart were searched for in a discovery cohort of around 95 patients, of whom approximately 40 had Graves' ophthalmopathy and roughly 58 had stable Graves' hyperthyroidism. Prospective prediction of ophthalmopathy was tested in an independent validation cohort consisting of some 19 hyperthyroidism patients and more than 15 patients who later progressed to ophthalmopathy. The 75 to 100 discovery patients were randomly split 7:3 into training and test sets. In addition, the study compared T-cell repertoires in thyroid tissue and in blood from over 5 Graves' hyperthyroidism patients. After sampling, hyperthyroidism patients received methimazole starting at 30 mg daily, and ophthalmopathy patients received high-dose intravenous methylprednisolone. Libraries were constructed in a second round of multiplex PCR, after which size selection and purification were carried out. Paired-end sequencing of the libraries was performed with 100 bp reads on an Illumina HiSeq2000. Raw data were processed with SOAPnuke, discarding reads with adapters, uncalled bases, mean Phred below 15, or no exact constant-primer or identifier match. High-quality paired reads were merged using COPE v1.2.5, and each unique nucleotide sequence was defined as a clonotype. MiTCR v1.1 was used to align clonotypes to the IMGT TRBV, TRBD and TRBJ reference segments. Analysis was restricted to V-J combinations with a frequency above 0.0001, which covered roughly 99% of repertoires. A TCS score was defined as the ratio between F50 (clonal expansion) and ExV (chaos), using BLOSUM62-based TCRdist between CDR3 peptides within each V-J. Welch's t-statistics and random forest reduced 500 to 550 V-J features to under 15, which were used in a naive Bayes classifier (R e1071). Sample size was not statistically predetermined, and investigators were not blinded to group allocation. The paper reports TCR Vbeta CDR3 sequencing of over 130 peripheral blood samples: approximately 43 ophthalmopathy, roughly 80 hyperthyroidism and 17 progressor patients.

Sequencing was performed on peripheral blood mononuclear cells (PBMCs), taken at new diagnosis, from a patient treated with antithyroid drugs. The chain employs TRBV7-8 and TRBJ1-4; the D region possibly corresponds to TRBD1 (5 bases align). The sequence derives from a woman in her 30s with Graves disease. Donor details come from another sample of the same person, matched by shared clones. The CDR3 region reads CASSLVSRAATNEKLFF. The nucleotide sequence is TGTGCCAGCAGCTTAGTTTCCAGGGCCGCAACTAATGAAAAACTGTTTTTT.